This T cell receptor (beta chain) was sequenced for a study of T-cell reconstitution after alpha-beta-depleted transplantation in children. Unique molecular identifiers were incorporated into the prepared TCRbeta library. In TCRdb, the PCR reads were re-called with MiXCR into one record per CDR3 protein. The sample records approximately 640,000 distinct CDR3 sequences, approximately 17% being singletons. In its sample, this clonotype was seen many times. In germline, CDR1 is DFQATT, CDR2 SNEGSKA (reference sequence). The ends lost 3 bases at V and 1 base at J; junction bases unmatched: 14. The CDR3 loop spans 18 amino acids.

This chain links TRBV20-1 with TRBJ2-5, with 10 nucleotides matching TRBD1. This material consisted of PBMCs from the stem cell graft donor, taken from the stem cell graft. The origin of this receptor is a human donor who donated a stem cell graft to a child with acute myeloid leukemia. The CDR3 DNA reads as TGCAGTGCTAGGGGGGACAGGGGTTCGAGAAAGGTCCAAGAGACCCAGTACTTC. It yields the protein CSARGDRGSRKVQETQYF.